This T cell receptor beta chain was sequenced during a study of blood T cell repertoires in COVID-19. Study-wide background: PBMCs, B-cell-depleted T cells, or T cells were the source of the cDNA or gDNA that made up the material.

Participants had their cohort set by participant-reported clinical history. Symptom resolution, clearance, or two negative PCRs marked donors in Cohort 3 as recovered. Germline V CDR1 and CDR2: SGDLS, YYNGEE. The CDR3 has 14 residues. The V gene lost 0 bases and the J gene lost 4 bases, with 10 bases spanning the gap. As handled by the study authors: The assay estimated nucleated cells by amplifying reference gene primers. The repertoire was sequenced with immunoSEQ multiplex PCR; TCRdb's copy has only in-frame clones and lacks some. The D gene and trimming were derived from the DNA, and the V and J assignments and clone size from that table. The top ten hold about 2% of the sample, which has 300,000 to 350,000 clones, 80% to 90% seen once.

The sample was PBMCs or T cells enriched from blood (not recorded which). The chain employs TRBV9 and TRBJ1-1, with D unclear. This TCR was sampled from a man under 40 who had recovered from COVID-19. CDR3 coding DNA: TGTGCCAGCAGCGTAGTTGGAGTGAGCACTGAAGCTTTCTTT. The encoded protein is CASSVVGVSTEAFF.